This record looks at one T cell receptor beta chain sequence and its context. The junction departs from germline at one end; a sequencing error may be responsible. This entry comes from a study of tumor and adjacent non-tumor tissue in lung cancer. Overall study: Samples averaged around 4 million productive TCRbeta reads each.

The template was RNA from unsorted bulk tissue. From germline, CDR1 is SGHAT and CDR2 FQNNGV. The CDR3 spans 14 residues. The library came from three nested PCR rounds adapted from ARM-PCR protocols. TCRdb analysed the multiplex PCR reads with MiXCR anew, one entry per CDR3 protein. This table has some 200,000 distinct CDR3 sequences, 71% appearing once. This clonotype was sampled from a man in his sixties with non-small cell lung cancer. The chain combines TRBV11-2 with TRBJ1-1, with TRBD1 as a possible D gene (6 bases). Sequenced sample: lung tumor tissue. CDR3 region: CASSLIGRDTEALF. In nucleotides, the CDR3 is TGTGCCAGCAGCTTAATCGGGAGGGACACTGAAGCTCTCTTT.